This T cell receptor (beta chain) was profiled in a study of radiotherapy plus CTLA-4 blockade in lung cancer. Background on the study: Disease control was seen in 30% to 35% of patients, objective responses in about 18%.

The CDR3 length is 13 residues. Trimming shortened V by 6 bases and J by 3 bases, and 11 bases separated the two germline ends. Germline CDR1 is SGHTA and CDR2 is FQGNSA. Produced via immunoSEQ multiplex PCR; TCRdb's table is partial and in-frame only. This table holds about 77,000 clones, roughly 80% found once. The J gene is TRBJ1-2, the V gene TRBV7-2; D might be TRBD1 (6 bases). The source of this sequence is a human donor with non-small cell lung cancer whose response to radiotherapy plus ipilimumab could not be evaluated. This specimen was peripheral blood, taken from a patient treated with radiotherapy plus ipilimumab. The CDR3 nucleotides read TGTGCCAGCAGTGGCCAGGGGCACTATGGCTACACCTTC. Translating it yields CASSGQGHYGYTF.